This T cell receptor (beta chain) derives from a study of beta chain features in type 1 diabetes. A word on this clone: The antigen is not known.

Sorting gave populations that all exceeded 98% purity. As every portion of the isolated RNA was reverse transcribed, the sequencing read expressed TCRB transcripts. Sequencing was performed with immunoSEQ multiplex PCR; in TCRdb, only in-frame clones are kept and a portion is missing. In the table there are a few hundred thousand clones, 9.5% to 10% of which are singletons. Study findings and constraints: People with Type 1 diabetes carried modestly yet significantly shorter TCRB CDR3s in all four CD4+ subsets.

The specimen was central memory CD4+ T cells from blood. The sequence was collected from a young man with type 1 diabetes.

The CDR3, as DNA: TGCGCCAGCAGTGAGCTAGCGGGAGGGTCCGAAGAGACCCAGTACTTC. It encodes CASSELAGGSEETQYF. The V call is TRBV10-1, the J call TRBJ2-5, with 12 positions matching TRBD2. Looked up from germline, CDR1 is WNHNN and CDR2 is SYGVQD (reference sequence). This CDR3 spans 16 amino acids. The ends lost 2 bases at V and 3 bases at J; junction bases unmatched: 4.